What follows are 24 T cell receptor beta chains derived from one specimen sequenced in a study of blood T cell repertoires in COVID-19. The table came from immunoSEQ multiplex PCR; TCRdb's copy has only in-frame clones and leaves some out. The data show more than 200,000 clones, 65% to 90% seen once. The sample comprised peripheral blood. These receptors all stem from a man aged 25 to 40 with active or convalescent COVID-19.

The chain links TRBV3-1 (or the pseudogene TRBV3-2) to TRBJ2-3, with D possibly TRBD2 on 7 matching bases. Between the trimmed V and J ends, which lost 1 base and 0 bases, there was a span of 20 bases. The length of the CDR3 is 19 residues. Germline CDR1 and CDR2: LGHDT and YNNKEL (reference sequence). The chain's CDR3 is CASSQGFPGGRSSTDTQYF. CDR3 nucleotides: TGTGCCAGCAGCCAAGGCTTTCCCGGGGGGCGTTCTAGCACAGATACGCAGTATTTT.

V gene TRBV15 combines with J gene TRBJ2-4; 7 bases are a match to TRBD1. Germline lookup yields CDR1 LNHNV and CDR2 YYDKDF (reference sequence). This CDR3 has 16 amino acids. With V trimmed by 5 bases and J by 8 bases, 15 bases remained unmatched. The CDR3 DNA reads TGTGCCACCAGCGAAAATATACTTCAGGGGGAAGACATTCAGTACTTC. It translates to CATSENILQGEDIQYF.

This chain links TRBV21-1 with TRBJ1-5; the listed D gene, TRBD1, was not tested against the DNA. TRBV21-1 is a pseudogene. The CDR3 has 19 amino acids. The CDR3 nucleotides read TGTGCCAGCAGCAAAGGACCCGAGACAGGAAAGGGGGGCAATCAGCCCCAGCATTTT. Encoded protein: CASSKGPETGKGGNQPQHF.

In its sample, this clone was seen a few times. The chain employs TRBV4-1 and TRBJ1-2; possibly TRBD1 for D (6 bases). CDR1 MGHRA and CDR2 YSYEKL come from the germline V gene. Trimming pared 7 bases from V and 2 bases from J, leaving 17 bases between. This CDR3 is 15 amino acids long. The CDR3 sequence: CASTISTQGNYGYTF. DNA of the CDR3: TGCGCCAGCACTATCTCAACCCAGGGGAACTATGGCTACACCTTC.

The chain uses TRBV5-5 and TRBJ1-5; no clear D. The CDR3 has 14 amino acids. Trimming removed 4 bases at V and 5 bases at J, with 13 bases between. From germline, CDR1 is SGHKS and CDR2 YYEKEE (reference sequence). DNA for the CDR3: TGTGCCAGCAGCCCCGGAGGATTGTATCAGCCCCAGCATTTT. It encodes CASSPGGLYQPQHF. Full variable domain (rest looked up from reference TRBV5-5 and TRBJ1-5): DAGVTQSPTHLIKTRGQQVTLRCSPISGHKSVSWYQQVLGQGPQFIFQYYEKEERGRGNFPDRFSARQFPNYSSELNVNALLLGDSALYLCASSPGGLYQPQHFGDGTRLSIL.

The J gene is TRBJ1-2, the V gene TRBV7-2; the match to TRBD1 covers 7 bases. The CDR3 runs to 15 residues. With 2 bases clipped from V and 1 base from J, the junction kept 4 bases outside the gene matches. CDR1 SGHTA and CDR2 FQGNSA come from the germline V gene. The CDR3 DNA reads as TGTGCCAGCAGCTTACAACCAGGGGGTAACTATGGCTACACCTTC. Amino acids: CASSLQPGGNYGYTF.

The rearrangement joins TRBV7-3 to TRBJ2-2, with D hard to call. V lost 4 bases and J lost 4, with 4 bases in between. Germline assignment: CDR1 SGHTA and CDR2 FQGTGA. This CDR3 comprises 12 residues. The CDR3: CASSSFTGELFF. The CDR3 DNA follows: TGTGCCAGCAGCTCCTTCACCGGGGAGCTGTTTTTT.

The CDR3 sequence is CASSQSDRVGNQPQHF. CDR3 DNA sequence: TGTGCCAGCAGCCAATCCGACAGGGTTGGCAATCAGCCCCAGCATTTT. This sequence joins TRBV3-1 (or the pseudogene TRBV3-2) and TRBJ1-5, with TRBD1 matching 7 bases. V lost 2 bases, J lost 2 bases, and 6 bases stayed unmatched. Germline V gene lookup returns CDR1 LGHDT and CDR2 YNNKEL (reference sequence). CDR3 length equals 16 residues.

V is TRBV5-1 and J is TRBJ1-4; 9 bases are a match to TRBD1. Germline V lookup: CDR1 SGHRS, CDR2 YFSETQ. J gave up 3 bases and V 4 bases, and 7 bases lay outside the gene matches. The CDR3 runs to 16 residues. The CDR3 region is CASSPGTGLANEKLFF. The CDR3 bases are TGCGCCAGCAGCCCAGGGACAGGGCTGGCTAATGAAAAACTGTTTTTT.

The chain carries TRBV5-4 and TRBJ2-5; TRBD2 matches at 8 bases. Germline V gene lookup returns CDR1 SGHNT and CDR2 YYREEE (reference sequence). The junction had 7 bases not matched to a gene; V was cut back by 3 bases and J by 3 bases. The CDR3 has 15 residues. The CDR3 is CASSWAGGTKETQYF. The CDR3 DNA reads as TGTGCCAGCAGCTGGGCGGGGGGAACTAAAGAGACCCAGTACTTC.

The V gene is TRBV27, the J gene TRBJ1-3; D not certain. The CDR3 totals 14 residues. The V gene's germline CDR1 is MNHEY and CDR2 SMNVEV (reference sequence). Trimming removed 3 bases from V and 0 bases from J, with 6 bases in between. The CDR3 DNA follows: TGTGCCAGCAGTTTCCCCCGCTCTGGAAACACCATATATTTT. Its translation: CASSFPRSGNTIYF.

The rearrangement links TRBV10-2 to TRBJ1-6; TRBD1 is a possible D gene (5 bases). Germline lookup yields CDR1 WSHSY and CDR2 SAAADI. The CDR3 sequence is 15 residues long. V lost 1 base to trimming and J lost 8 bases, with 12 bases between them. CDR3 protein: CASSEWGGMDSPLHF. CDR3 coding DNA: TGCGCCAGCAGTGAGTGGGGGGGTATGGATTCACCCCTCCACTTT.

The chain carries TRBV5-1 and TRBJ2-3; 11 bases match TRBD2. With 4 bases clipped from V and 6 bases from J, the junction kept 7 bases outside the gene matches. The germline gives CDR1 SGHRS, CDR2 YFSETQ. The CDR3 has 15 amino acids. The CDR3 loop reads CASSPLLAGGDTQYF. The CDR3 DNA is TGCGCCAGCAGCCCCCTTTTAGCGGGGGGGGATACGCAGTATTTT.

The rearrangement links TRBV7-2 to TRBJ2-6, with 7 bases identical to TRBD1. This CDR3 is built from 17 residues. The ends lost 5 bases at V and 1 base at J; junction bases unmatched: 8. CDR1 is SGHTA and CDR2 is FQGNSA in the germline V gene. For the CDR3, the DNA is TGTGCCAGCAGCCATAACAGGGGAAGTTCTGGGGCCAACGTCCTGACTTTC. It translates to CASSHNRGSSGANVLTF.

The rearrangement joins TRBV6-1 to TRBJ2-6, with TRBD2 as a possible D gene (5 bases). V was shortened by 1 base and J by 1 base, with 5 bases between the two germline ends. CDR1 is MNHNS and CDR2 is SASEGT in the germline V gene. The CDR3 spans 15 residues. CDR3: CASSEGGSGANVLTF. CDR3 bases: TGTGCCAGCAGTGAAGGAGGGTCTGGGGCCAACGTCCTGACTTTC.

The gene calls are TRBV29-1 and TRBJ1-1, with D tentatively TRBD1 (5 bases). V lost 4 bases to trimming and J lost 0 bases, with 12 bases between them. The CDR3 totals 14 residues. Per germline, CDR1 SQVTM and CDR2 ANQGSEA. The CDR3 DNA follows: TGCAGCGTTGGTTTACAGGCAATGAACACTGAAGCTTTCTTT. Amino acid sequence: CSVGLQAMNTEAFF.

The chain carries TRBV5-6 and TRBJ2-7; no clear D. The V and J ends lost 0 bases and 2 bases respectively, with 6 bases between them. Germline V gene sequence: CDR1 SGHDT, CDR2 YYEEEE. There are 13 residues in the CDR3. In nucleotides, the CDR3 is TGTGCCAGCAGCTTGGAAGCTCCCTACGAGCAGTACTTC. It yields the protein CASSLEAPYEQYF.

This chain's CDR3 is CASSAGQGAVGAFF. The CDR3 DNA reads as TGTGCCAGCAGCGCGGGACAGGGGGCGGTGGGAGCTTTCTTT. The chain combines TRBV11-2 with TRBJ1-1; 12 nucleotides agree with TRBD1. With 5 bases clipped from V and 10 bases from J, the junction kept 8 bases outside the gene matches. CDR1 is SGHAT and CDR2 is FQNNGV in the germline V gene. The CDR3 extends over 14 amino acids.

This sequence joins TRBV30 and TRBJ1-3; D not certain. Germline V gene lookup returns CDR1 GTSNPN and CDR2 SVGIG (reference sequence). This CDR3 is 12 amino acids long. The germline V and J ends were trimmed by 4 bases and 7 bases, with 11 bases remaining between them. Here the CDR3 DNA reads TGTGCCTGGAACCGGGGAGGGAACACCATATATTTT. This gives the protein CAWNRGGNTIYF.

V and J are TRBV6-5 and TRBJ2-2, with TRBD2 as a possible D gene (6 bases). CDR3 size: 15 residues. Per germline, CDR1 MNHEY and CDR2 SVGAGI. V lost 1 base, J lost 6 bases, and 12 bases lay in between. This chain's CDR3 is CASSYYSGGSGELFF. The DNA of the CDR3 is TGTGCCAGCAGTTACTACTCCGGGGGATCCGGGGAGCTGTTTTTT.

The genes are TRBV3-1 (or the pseudogene TRBV3-2) and TRBJ2-1; 7 nucleotides agree with TRBD1. The CDR3 is made up of 16 amino acids. Germline CDR1 is LGHDT and CDR2 is YNNKEL (reference sequence). The ends lost 0 bases at V and 4 bases at J; junction bases unmatched: 6. As DNA, the CDR3 is TGTGCCAGCAGCCAAGATCTCGGGACAGCTTACAATGAGCAGTTCTTC. Translating gives CASSQDLGTAYNEQFF.

The rearrangement links TRBV10-3 to TRBJ2-1, with D possibly being TRBD1 (5 bases). V lost 8 bases to trimming and J lost 6 bases, with 14 bases between them. CDR3 size: 13 residues. Germline V CDR1 and CDR2: ENHRY, SYGVKD. CDR3 region: CAIAGANVNEQFF. CDR3 nucleotide sequence: TGTGCCATCGCTGGGGCGAATGTCAATGAGCAGTTCTTC.

The chain employs TRBV7-6 and TRBJ1-1; TRBD1 might be the D (5 bases). This CDR3 spans 15 amino acids. V was shortened by 0 bases and J by 3 bases, with 11 bases between the two germline ends. Germline assignment: CDR1 SGHVS and CDR2 FNYEAQ. In nucleotides, the CDR3 is TGTGCCAGCAGCTTAGCCAGGGCGGGGGACACTGAAGCTTTCTTT. This encodes CASSLARAGDTEAFF. Full variable domain (missing parts from reference TRBV7-6 and TRBJ1-1): GAGVSQSPRYKVTKRGQDVALRCDPISGHVSLYWYRQALGQGPEFLTYFNYEAQQDKSGLPNDRFSAERPEGSISTLTIQRTEQRDSAMYRCASSLARAGDTEAFFGQGTRLTVV.

CDR3 coding DNA: TGTGCCAGCGGTAACAGGGGTTCGGGGGAGACCCAGTACTTC. It yields the protein CASGNRGSGETQYF. V usage is TRBV2 and J usage is TRBJ2-5, with 7 positions matching TRBD1. After removal of 8 bases from V and 5 bases from J, the junction contained 11 bases not matched to a gene. Germline V gene lookup returns CDR1 SNHLY and CDR2 FYNNEI. This CDR3 spans 14 amino acids.